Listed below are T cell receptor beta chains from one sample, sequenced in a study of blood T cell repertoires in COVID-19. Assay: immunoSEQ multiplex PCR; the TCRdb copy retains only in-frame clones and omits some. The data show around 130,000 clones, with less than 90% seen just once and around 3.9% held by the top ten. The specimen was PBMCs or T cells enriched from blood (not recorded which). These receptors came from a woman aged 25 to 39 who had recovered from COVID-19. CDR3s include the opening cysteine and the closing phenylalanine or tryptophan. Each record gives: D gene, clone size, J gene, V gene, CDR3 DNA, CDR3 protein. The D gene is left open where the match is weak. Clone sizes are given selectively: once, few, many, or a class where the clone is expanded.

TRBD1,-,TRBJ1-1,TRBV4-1,TGCGCCAGCAGCCAAGGACAGGGTCCCATGAACACTGAAGCTTTCTTT,CASSQGQGPMNTEAFF
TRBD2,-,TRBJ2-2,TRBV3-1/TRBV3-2,TGTGCCAGCAGCCAAGCCCTAGTTGGGCTAGCGGGAGCTACCGGGGAGCTGTTTTTT,CASSQALVGLAGATGELFF
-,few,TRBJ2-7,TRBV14,TGTGCCAGCAGCCAAGCCCCGGACTACAACTACGAGCAGTACTTC,CASSQAPDYNYEQYF
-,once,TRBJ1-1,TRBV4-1,TGCGCCAGCAGCCAAGTCGGGGGACGAGGTAATGCTTTCTTT,CASSQVGGRGNAFF
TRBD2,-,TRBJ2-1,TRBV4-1,TGCGCCAGCAGCCCCATTACTAGCGGGGGCTCCTACAATGAGCAGTTCTTC,CASSPITSGGSYNEQFF
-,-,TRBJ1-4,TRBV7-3,TGTGCCAGCAGCTCTACAGGGTCCGTACCGGGGGAAAAACTGTTTTTT,CASSSTGSVPGEKLFF
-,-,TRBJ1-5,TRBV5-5,TGTGCCAGCAGCTTCAGGTCGTGCAATCAGCCCCAGCATTTT,CASSFRSCNQPQHF
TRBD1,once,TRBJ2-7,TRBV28,TGTGCCAGCAGTTCAGCTGGGACAGAGGGGTCGAAGCAGTACTTC,CASSSAGTEGSKQYF
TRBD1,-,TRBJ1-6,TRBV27,TGTGCCAGCAGTAAATGGACAGGAGGGTCCAGCTCCTATAATTCACCCCTCCACTTT,CASSKWTGGSSSYNSPLHF
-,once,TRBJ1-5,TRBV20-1,TGCAGTGCTAGTAAGGCGGTTGGCCGCAATCAGCCCCAGCATTTT,CSASKAVGRNQPQHF
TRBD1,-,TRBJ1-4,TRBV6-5,TGTGCCAGCGCCCGGGACAGGTTAATGGGGAAACTGTTTTTT,CASARDRLMGKLFF
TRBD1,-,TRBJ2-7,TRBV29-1,TGCAGCGTTTCCGGGACAGGGGGCAGGGAGCAGTACTTC,CSVSGTGGREQYF
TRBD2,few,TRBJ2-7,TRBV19,TGTGCCAGTCACACCACTAGCGGGAGCGGATACGAGCAGTACTTC,CASHTTSGSGYEQYF
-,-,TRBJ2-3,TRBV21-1,TGTGCCAGCAGCAAAGCGCTATATCTCCTAGCGGGGTGCACAGATACGCAGTATTTT,CASSKALYLLAGCTDTQYF
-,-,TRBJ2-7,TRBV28,TGTGCCAGCAGCCTGGGCTTCCTCTACGAGCAGTACTTC,CASSLGFLYEQYF
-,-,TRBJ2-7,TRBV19,TGTGCCAGTTCCACTCCACTCGCCGACAGGTTCAAGCAGTACTTC,CASSTPLADRFKQYF
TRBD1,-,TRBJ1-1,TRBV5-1,TGCGCCAGCAGCCAAGGGGGCGCCCCCGGATGGACTGAAGCTTTCTTT,CASSQGGAPGWTEAFF
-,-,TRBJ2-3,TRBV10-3,TGTGCCATCAGTCCGACTGGCGCTAGCACAGATACGCAGTATTTT,CAISPTGASTDTQYF
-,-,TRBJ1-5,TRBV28,TGTGCCAGCAGTTTATTGGTCAGGGCGAGCAATCAGCCCCAGCATTTT,CASSLLVRASNQPQHF
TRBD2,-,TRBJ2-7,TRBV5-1,TGCGCCAGCAGCTCCATAGCGGGGTCGTCACGGCCCTACGAGCAGTACTTC,CASSSIAGSSRPYEQYF
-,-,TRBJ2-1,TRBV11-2,TGTGCCAGCAGCCGAGGGGGCGGGAGGAGGGACAATGAGCAGTTCTTC,CASSRGGGRRDNEQFF
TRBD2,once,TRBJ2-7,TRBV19,TGTGCCAGTAGTATAGCGGGGGGGGACTACGAGCAGTACTTC,CASSIAGGDYEQYF
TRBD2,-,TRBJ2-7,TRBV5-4,TGTGCCAGCAGCTCGCCTCCTAGCGGGAGGGCCGGCGAGCAGTACTTC,CASSSPPSGRAGEQYF
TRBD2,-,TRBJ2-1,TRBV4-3,TGCGCCAGCAGCCAAGTTAGCGGGAGAGGCGAGCAGTTCTTC,CASSQVSGRGEQFF
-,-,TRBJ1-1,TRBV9,TGTGCCAGCAGCGTAGGGACAGCCAACACTGAAGCTTTCTTT,CASSVGTANTEAFF
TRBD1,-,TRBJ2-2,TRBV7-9,TGTGCCAGCAGCCCATGGACAGGGTACGGGGAGCTGTTTTTT,CASSPWTGYGELFF
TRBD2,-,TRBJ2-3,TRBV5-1,TGCGCCAGCAGCTTGGAATGGGGAGGGGGCACAGATACGCAGTATTTT,CASSLEWGGGTDTQYF
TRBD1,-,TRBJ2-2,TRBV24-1,TGTGCCACCACAGACAGGGGTATTAGCGGGGAGCTGTTTTTT,CATTDRGISGELFF
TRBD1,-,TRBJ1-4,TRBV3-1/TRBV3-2,TGTGCCACCCTGGGACAGGGTGGTTCGGGGCTGTTTTTT,CATLGQGGSGLFF
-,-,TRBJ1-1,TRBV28,TGTGCCAGCAGTTTCCCGCTCCGGACACCTATGAACACTGAAGCTTTCTTT,CASSFPLRTPMNTEAFF